One TCR beta chain is described in this entry. Its antigen is not known. Selected pancreatic ductal adenocarcinoma patients had undergone surgery without neoadjuvant therapy. Assay used: immunoSEQ multiplex PCR; TCRdb lists only in-frame clones, some missing. The table records roughly 8,800 clones, about 64% of them present only once. This sample stems from a study of T cells in pancreatic ductal adenocarcinoma. Study-level points and caveats: No significant tumor-blood clonality difference; means were about 0.11 and 0.072. The resected pancreatic cancer cohort was biased toward the minority with early-stage disease. Compared with tumor, blood showed more total productive templates and approximately 8-fold more clonotypes.

The CDR3 consists of 17 residues. Germline V gene data show CDR1 as SGHDT and CDR2 as YYEEEE. The V and J ends lost 0 bases and 0 bases, in that order; junction bases with no gene match: 6. The chain employs TRBV5-6 and TRBJ2-1; 7 nucleotides line up with TRBD2. The specimen sequenced was pancreatic tumor tissue. The TCR sequence derives from a human donor with pancreatic ductal adenocarcinoma. The CDR3 here is CASSLGGSGFSYNEQFF. CDR3 bases: TGTGCCAGCAGCTTGGGGGGTAGCGGGTTCTCCTACAATGAGCAGTTCTTC.